The clone carrying this T cell receptor beta chain was recorded many times. Its antigen is still unknown. This sample is drawn from a study of response to subunit inactivated influenza vaccine. General study findings and limits: Each seasonal influenza vaccination, the authors suggested, recruits few new T cells.

TCRdb reprocessed the RT-PCR reads with MiXCR, giving one entry per CDR3 protein. Here the sample spans hundreds of thousands of distinct CDR3 sequences, approximately 7.7% being singletons. The V end was cut by 7 bases, the J end by 8 bases, with 11 bases between. This CDR3 contains 12 residues. Germline values: CDR1 SGHTA, CDR2 FQGNSA. V and J are TRBV7-2 and TRBJ1-4; weak D call: TRBD1 (5 bases). The sequencing used PBMCs from blood, collected around 2 years after vaccination. This TCR was sampled from a man aged 50-75 years who received an inactivated influenza vaccine. For the CDR3, the DNA is TGTGCCAGCACGTTCCGGGGGGAAAAACTGTTTTTT. Translated: CASTFRGEKLFF.